This T cell receptor (beta chain) was sequenced for a study of regulatory T cells in long-lasting Graves disease. Time point specified: persistent/refractory GD, antithyroid drugs over 5 years with positive TRAb. RNA isolated from PBMCs was used to make the TCR library. Germline CDR1 reads SEHNR; CDR2 reads FQNEAQ (reference sequence). The germline V and J ends were trimmed by 1 base and 0 bases, with 13 bases remaining between them. The CDR3 consists of 16 residues. With iRepertoire HTBI primers and Arm-PCR of CDR3 regions, TCR beta libraries were built. In TCRdb, the multiplex PCR reads were re-called with MiXCR into one record per CDR3 protein. The profile shows 250,000 to 300,000 distinct CDR3 sequences, around 21% of them singletons.

The sequenced sample was peripheral blood mononuclear cells (PBMCs), obtained when the disease was refractory, from a patient treated with antithyroid drugs. This sequence joins TRBV7-9 and TRBJ2-7, with D perhaps TRBD1 or TRBD2 (5 bases each). The source of this sequence is a female donor with Graves disease. The CDR3: CASSLVPGTGSYEQYF. The CDR3 DNA sequence: TGTGCCAGCAGCTTAGTGCCGGGGACCGGCTCCTACGAGCAGTACTTC.